This entry features one T cell receptor beta chain sequence. Germline CDR1 SGHTA, CDR2 FQGNSA. The length of the CDR3 is 13 residues. The J segment lost 8 bases and the V segment lost 3 bases, leaving 3 bases of the junction unmatched. This entry belongs to a study of blood T cell repertoires in COVID-19. Measured with immunoSEQ multiplex PCR; TCRdb has only the in-frame clones, and not every one. This repertoire shows roughly 100,000 clones, approximately 78% found once; its top ten account for 15%. The sequence derives from a woman aged 80 or older with acute or convalescent COVID-19. The chain combines TRBV7-2 with TRBJ2-4; TRBD1 aligns across 8 bases. The sample comprised peripheral blood. DNA of the CDR3: TGTGCCAGCAGCTTGTTACAGGGGGACATTCAGTACTTC. This sequence encodes CASSLLQGDIQYF.